Below are 4 T cell receptor beta chains sequenced from a single sample in a study of blood T cell repertoires in COVID-19. Method: immunoSEQ multiplex PCR; TCRdb's copy keeps in-frame clones and lacks some. The data show under 170,000 clones, more than 80% seen once. The sequencing input was peripheral blood. These receptors all stem from an older man with acute or convalescent COVID-19.

J is TRBJ1-2 and V is TRBV5-1, with 8 bases fitting TRBD1. The germline V gene has CDR1 SGHRS and CDR2 YFSETQ. V lost 0 bases, J lost 4 bases, and 2 bases stayed unmatched. CDR3 length: 14 residues. CDR3: CASSLGQGFYGYTF. Written as DNA, the CDR3 is TGCGCCAGCAGCTTGGGACAGGGGTTCTATGGCTACACCTTC.

This chain connects TRBV3-1 (or the pseudogene TRBV3-2) to TRBJ1-3; TRBD1 might be the D (5 bases). Germline V CDR1 and CDR2: LGHDT, YNNKEL (reference sequence). The V and J ends lost 0 bases and 0 bases respectively, with 15 bases between them. The length of the CDR3 is 18 residues. The CDR3 spells CASSQDSPYRFSGNTIYF. The CDR3 DNA is TGTGCCAGCAGCCAAGACTCCCCCTACAGGTTCTCTGGAAACACCATATATTTT.

The V call is TRBV20-1, the J call TRBJ2-3; TRBD2 aligns across 11 bases. The CDR3 totals 17 residues. Germline V gene data show CDR1 as DFQATT and CDR2 as SNEGSKA (reference sequence). V shed 3 bases and J 0 bases; nucleotides not matched to a gene: 8. The CDR3 is CSASSRTSGPSTDTQYF. CDR3 bases: TGCAGTGCTAGTAGCCGGACTAGCGGGCCGAGCACAGATACGCAGTATTTT.

V usage is TRBV27 and J usage is TRBJ1-2, with TRBD1 as a possible D gene (6 bases). Germline V lookup: CDR1 MNHEY, CDR2 SMNVEV (reference sequence). Trimming removed 5 bases from V and 3 bases from J, with 13 bases in between. The CDR3 is made up of 14 amino acids. The chain's CDR3 is CASSPGHADYGYTF. The CDR3 DNA follows: TGTGCCAGCAGTCCGGGACACGCGGACTATGGCTACACCTTC.